This TCR beta chain was captured in a study of blood T cell repertoires in COVID-19 (TCRdb year 2020). A note on the overall study: Samples from collaborators originated in the United States, Italy and Spain and spanned both the acute and convalescent phases of COVID-19. The prospective study material was composed of cDNA or gDNA derived from T cells, B-cell-depleted T cells, or PBMCs. Deeply sampled blood TCRbeta repertoires from subjects exposed to, actively infected with, or recovered from COVID-19 were included in the dataset. The repertoires were released in a freely available public database meant as a resource for research on the immune response to SARS-CoV-2. Samples came from the ongoing ImmuneRACE study (first 160 participants) plus 1,254 subjects from 6 global collaborators. The sample metadata nearly always contained a de-identified subject ID, COVID-19 status, age in years and sex. Where available, HLA class I and class II types were taken from metadata supplied by the sample provider and were not determined by assay-based typing. Study-level results and caveats: The quantity of clinical and demographic metadata differed by source and by participant and was supplied without curation.

The immunoSEQ Assay, a bias-controlled multiplex PCR, was used to amplify TCRbeta CDR3 regions from genomic DNA. The original methods were these. Within the assay, amplification of reference gene primers was used to estimate how many nucleated cells each sample contained. To quantify the absolute abundance of each unique TCRbeta CDR3 rearrangement, sequence reads were collapsed and filtered. For each sample, productive Simpson clonality was calculated by taking the square root of Simpson's diversity index across productive rearrangements. TCRdb took over this immuneACCESS table, retaining in-frame rearrangements with V and J assigned. Such tables are incomplete; in checked studies, under half of the missing clones stem from an unresolved V gene, and the remainder is unexplained. From that table come the V and J calls and clone size; the DNA was used to work out D and trimming. Across this sample there are roughly 250,000 clones, with approximately 86% seen only once. The ten largest clonotypes hold around 3.3% of the sample.

To note about this clone: No cognate antigen has been identified for it. There are no base qualities to consult, and no much larger clone falls within one base.

The germline V gene supplies CDR1 SGHDT and CDR2 YYEEEE. V has 4 bases trimmed and J has 5 bases trimmed; junction bases matching no gene number 8. Including cysteine and phenylalanine, the CDR3 has 16 amino acids. Only the CDR3 DNA is retained, 48 bases long and in frame from the first base. In the prospective study, participants were about 18 to 90 years old, resided in about two dozen geographic areas of the United States, and were enrolled through a virtual design. Cohort assignment in the prospective study relied on participant-reported clinical history from a screening survey and a study questionnaire. Each participant in the prospective study had whole blood, serum and a nasopharyngeal or oropharyngeal swab collected by mobile phlebotomists. Over a roughly 2-month period, participants in the prospective study had the option of providing additional blood draws and questionnaires. Before DNA extraction, blood samples from the prospective study were shipped at room temperature or frozen.

The sample was PBMCs or T cells enriched from blood (not recorded which). The sequence was obtained from a woman in her thirties or forties with acute COVID-19. The sequence is built from TRBV5-6 and TRBJ2-5, and 13 junctional nucleotides match TRBD2. The CDR3 protein sequence reads: CASSGQGLAGFETQYF. The nucleotides read TGTGCCAGCAGCGGACAGGGACTAGCGGGATTTGAGACCCAGTACTTC.